This T cell receptor (beta chain) was documented in a study of blood T cell repertoires in COVID-19. Whole-study context: Some COVID-19 samples were acute and others convalescent; all came from the United States, Italy and Spain. T cells, B-cell-depleted T cells, or PBMCs supplied cDNA or gDNA.

Under the authors' procedure: Reference gene primer amplification yielded estimated nucleated cell counts. Measured with immunoSEQ multiplex PCR; TCRdb has only the in-frame clones, and not every one. V and J calls and clone size come straight from that table; D and trimming were deduced from the DNA. In the table there are 65,000 to 75,000 clones, roughly 79% of which are singletons. The sequenced sample was peripheral blood. This sequence originates from a man between 70 and 80 years old with acute or convalescent COVID-19.

The chain's CDR3 is CASSLEEGAQHF. The CDR3 DNA follows: TGTGCCAGCAGCTTGGAAGAGGGGGCCCAGCATTTT. J is TRBJ1-5 and V is TRBV5-4; tentatively, D is TRBD1 (6 bases). Germline values: CDR1 SGHNT, CDR2 YYREEE (reference sequence). The CDR3 loop spans 12 amino acids. Trimming shortened V by 0 bases and J by 11 bases, and 9 bases separated the two germline ends. The variable domain in full, completed from reference TRBV5-4 and TRBJ1-5, reads ETGVTQSPTHLIKTRGQQVTLRCSSQSGHNTVSWYQQALGQGPQFIFQYYREEENGRGNFPPRFSGLQFPNYSSELNVNALELDDSALYLCASSLEEGAQHFGDGTRLSIL.